The next 6 T cell receptor beta chains were all read from a single sample in a study of monozygotic twins with inflammatory bowel disease. TCRdb re-called the 5' RACE reads and gives one entry per CDR3 protein, without DNA. The sample has approximately 330,000 distinct CDR3 sequences. The sequencing input was blood. Every receptor here comes from a human donor with ulcerative colitis or Crohn's disease, or a healthy co-twin of an affected twin (not recorded which).

This chain uses TRBV7-9 with TRBJ2-5; the TCRdb call, TRBD2, lacks DNA for checking. The germline CDR1 and CDR2 sequences are SEHNR and FQNEAQ (reference sequence). This CDR3 is built from 15 residues. The CDR3 loop is CASSLGAGSQETQYF.

This chain joins TRBV5-1 and TRBJ2-4; TCRdb's assignment of TRBD2 cannot be checked, as there is no DNA. The CDR3 is 19 residues long. Germline assignment: CDR1 SGHRS and CDR2 YFSETQ. CDR3 amino acids: CASSLPPTSGGVAKNMQYF.

The rearrangement links TRBV5-1 to TRBJ1-4; there is no DNA to check the TCRdb D call of TRBD1. Germline lookup yields CDR1 SGHRS and CDR2 YFSETQ. This CDR3 is built from 14 residues. The CDR3 is CASSRDDSREKLFF.

The rearrangement links TRBV7-8 to TRBJ2-5. The germline gives CDR1 SGHVS, CDR2 FQNEAQ. The CDR3 has 14 residues. CDR3 amino acids: CASSYATKRETQYF.

The chain couples TRBV18 to TRBJ1-2; TCRdb names TRBD1, which stays unverified in the absence of DNA. The CDR3 has 20 residues. Germline lookup yields CDR1 KGHSH and CDR2 LQKENI. The CDR3 region is CASSARQGRSANAAYYGYTF.

CDR3 amino acids: CASSFLGGSTDTQYF. The chain carries TRBV12-3 or TRBV12-4 and TRBJ2-3; TCRdb's D gene call, TRBD1, goes unchecked for lack of DNA. The CDR3 has 15 residues.